A selection of T cell receptor beta chains follows, all from one sample in a study of PD-1 blockade in mismatch repair-deficient tumors. Profiling relied on immunoSEQ multiplex PCR, and the TCRdb table lists in-frame clones only, not all of them. The sample holds about 19,000 clones, roughly four fifths seen once. This material consisted of PBMCs, taken 52 weeks after starting pembrolizumab. These receptors were obtained from an adult with mismatch repair-deficient cancer. Both conserved end residues are part of each CDR3. Each record gives: clone size, J gene, V gene, D gene, CDR3 protein, CDR3 DNA. The D gene is left open where the match is weak. Where a row states a size, it is once, few, many or the class of an expanded clone; other rows omit it.

abundance: -
j_gene: TRBJ2-5
v_gene: TRBV13
d_gene: TRBD2
CDR3aa: CASSFWTSGQETQYF
CDR3nt: TGTGCCAGCAGCTTCTGGACTAGCGGCCAAGAGACCCAGTACTTC

abundance: -
j_gene: TRBJ1-5
v_gene: TRBV19
d_gene: -
CDR3aa: CASSIGGSNQPQHF
CDR3nt: TGTGCCAGTAGTATCGGGGGTAGCAATCAGCCCCAGCATTTT

abundance: -
j_gene: TRBJ1-1
v_gene: TRBV7-9
d_gene: -
CDR3aa: CASSLPLRGPIGAEAFF
CDR3nt: TGTGCCAGCAGCCTCCCCCTGCGGGGTCCCATTGGGGCTGAAGCTTTCTTT

abundance: -
j_gene: TRBJ2-7
v_gene: TRBV2
d_gene: -
CDR3aa: CASTPAYEQYF
CDR3nt: TGTGCCAGCACTCCCGCCTACGAGCAGTACTTC

abundance: -
j_gene: TRBJ2-7
v_gene: TRBV5-1
d_gene: TRBD2
CDR3aa: CASSFLGGSYEQYF
CDR3nt: TGCGCCAGCAGCTTTTTAGGCGGGAGCTACGAGCAGTACTTC

abundance: -
j_gene: TRBJ2-7
v_gene: TRBV7-8
d_gene: TRBD1
CDR3aa: CASSRRRQGGHEQYF
CDR3nt: TGTGCCAGCAGCCGACGGAGACAGGGGGGACACGAGCAGTACTTC

abundance: -
j_gene: TRBJ1-2
v_gene: TRBV28
d_gene: -
CDR3aa: CASSLSAGAGGYTF
CDR3nt: TGTGCCAGCAGTTTAAGCGCAGGGGCGGGTGGCTACACCTTC

abundance: -
j_gene: TRBJ1-2
v_gene: TRBV18
d_gene: -
CDR3aa: CASSPSGDYGYTF
CDR3nt: TGTGCCAGCTCACCCTCAGGGGACTATGGCTACACCTTC

abundance: -
j_gene: TRBJ1-5
v_gene: TRBV7-2
d_gene: -
CDR3aa: CASSLRGGWGSNQPQHF
CDR3nt: TGTGCCAGCAGCTTAAGGGGGGGCTGGGGTAGCAATCAGCCCCAGCATTTT

abundance: -
j_gene: TRBJ2-5
v_gene: TRBV27
d_gene: -
CDR3aa: CASSLSRIQETQYF
CDR3nt: TGTGCCAGCAGTTTATCGCGGATCCAAGAGACCCAGTACTTC

abundance: -
j_gene: TRBJ1-4
v_gene: TRBV18
d_gene: -
CDR3aa: CASSPQAGSGQGEKLFF
CDR3nt: TGTGCCAGCTCACCGCAAGCCGGGTCGGGTCAGGGTGAAAAACTGTTTTTT

abundance: -
j_gene: TRBJ2-7
v_gene: TRBV5-1
d_gene: -
CDR3aa: CASSPGFPTGNEQYF
CDR3nt: TGCGCCAGCAGCCCCGGTTTCCCGACGGGGAACGAGCAGTACTTC

abundance: -
j_gene: TRBJ1-2
v_gene: TRBV5-1
d_gene: TRBD1
CDR3aa: CASSSGTATNYGYTF
CDR3nt: TGCGCCAGCAGCTCGGGGACAGCCACTAACTATGGCTACACCTTC

abundance: -
j_gene: TRBJ1-5
v_gene: TRBV7-7
d_gene: -
CDR3aa: CASSLRGQPQHF
CDR3nt: TGTGCCAGCAGCTTAAGGGGTCAGCCCCAGCATTTT

abundance: -
j_gene: TRBJ2-1
v_gene: TRBV7-9
d_gene: TRBD1
CDR3aa: CASSSRDRGNEQFF
CDR3nt: TGTGCCAGCAGCTCCCGGGACAGGGGGAATGAGCAGTTCTTC

abundance: -
j_gene: TRBJ2-7
v_gene: TRBV27
d_gene: -
CDR3aa: CASIDFSGERGEQYF
CDR3nt: TGTGCCAGCATCGACTTTTCAGGGGAGCGAGGAGAGCAGTACTTC

abundance: -
j_gene: TRBJ1-5
v_gene: TRBV6-1
d_gene: -
CDR3aa: CASRPWGVSNQPQHF
CDR3nt: TGTGCCAGCAGGCCGTGGGGCGTCAGCAATCAGCCCCAGCATTTT

abundance: -
j_gene: TRBJ1-3
v_gene: TRBV5-1
d_gene: -
CDR3aa: CASSPSPYPGNTIYF
CDR3nt: TGCGCCAGCAGCCCTTCACCCTACCCTGGAAACACCATATATTTT

abundance: -
j_gene: TRBJ2-2
v_gene: TRBV5-1
d_gene: TRBD1
CDR3aa: CASTRTGANTGELFF
CDR3nt: TGCGCCAGCACCCGGACAGGGGCCAACACCGGGGAGCTGTTTTTT

abundance: -
j_gene: TRBJ1-1
v_gene: TRBV6-5
d_gene: -
CDR3aa: CASSYSQGRNTEAFF
CDR3nt: TGTGCCAGCAGTTACTCGCAGGGCAGGAACACTGAAGCTTTCTTT

abundance: -
j_gene: TRBJ2-1
v_gene: TRBV11-2
d_gene: -
CDR3aa: CASSPHRTAGMDEQFF
CDR3nt: TGTGCCAGCAGCCCCCACCGTACGGCCGGGATGGATGAGCAGTTCTTC

abundance: -
j_gene: TRBJ2-1
v_gene: TRBV4-1
d_gene: -
CDR3aa: CASSQDYGHSYNEQFF
CDR3nt: TGCGCCAGCAGCCAAGATTATGGCCACTCCTACAATGAGCAGTTCTTC

abundance: -
j_gene: TRBJ2-7
v_gene: TRBV28
d_gene: -
CDR3aa: CASSFGGRSWYF
CDR3nt: TGTGCCAGCAGTTTTGGGGGGAGGTCCTGGTACTTC

abundance: -
j_gene: TRBJ1-2
v_gene: TRBV29-1
d_gene: -
CDR3aa: CSVEKTEDGYTF
CDR3nt: TGCAGCGTTGAAAAGACAGAGGATGGCTACACCTTC

abundance: -
j_gene: TRBJ2-1
v_gene: TRBV6-6
d_gene: -
CDR3aa: CASSPSNEQFF
CDR3nt: TGTGCCAGCAGTCCGAGTAATGAGCAGTTCTTC

abundance: -
j_gene: TRBJ2-1
v_gene: TRBV18
d_gene: TRBD2
CDR3aa: CASSPPGLTLNEQFF
CDR3nt: TGTGCCAGCTCACCACCGGGACTAACCCTCAATGAGCAGTTCTTC

abundance: -
j_gene: TRBJ2-3
v_gene: TRBV28
d_gene: TRBD2
CDR3aa: CASSTGLAGSTDTQYF
CDR3nt: TGTGCCAGCAGCACCGGACTAGCGGGAAGTACAGATACGCAGTATTTT

abundance: -
j_gene: TRBJ2-2
v_gene: TRBV10-2
d_gene: TRBD2
CDR3aa: CASSETSGNTGELFF
CDR3nt: TGCGCCAGCAGTGAGACTAGCGGGAACACCGGGGAGCTGTTTTTT

abundance: once
j_gene: TRBJ2-2
v_gene: TRBV21-1
d_gene: -
CDR3aa: CASSRGQEHTGELFF
CDR3nt: TGTGCCAGCAGCAGAGGACAGGAACACACCGGGGAGCTGTTTTTT

abundance: -
j_gene: TRBJ1-2
v_gene: TRBV7-8
d_gene: TRBD1
CDR3aa: CASSLEQGKYGYTF
CDR3nt: TGTGCCAGCAGCTTAGAACAGGGGAAGTATGGCTACACCTTC

abundance: -
j_gene: TRBJ1-3
v_gene: TRBV6-6
d_gene: -
CDR3aa: CASSFGAASGNTIYF
CDR3nt: TGTGCCAGCAGTTTCGGCGCGGCGTCTGGAAACACCATATATTTT

abundance: -
j_gene: TRBJ2-1
v_gene: TRBV9
d_gene: TRBD2
CDR3aa: CASSRGLATYNEQFF
CDR3nt: TGTGCCAGCAGCCGGGGACTAGCGACCTACAATGAGCAGTTCTTC

abundance: few
j_gene: TRBJ2-7
v_gene: TRBV29-1
d_gene: TRBD2
CDR3aa: CSVTGLAGVSLHEQYF
CDR3nt: TGCAGCGTTACGGGACTAGCGGGAGTCTCTCTCCACGAGCAGTACTTC

abundance: -
j_gene: TRBJ2-1
v_gene: TRBV19
d_gene: TRBD2
CDR3aa: CASSPPAGSYNEQFF
CDR3nt: TGTGCCAGTAGTCCCCCAGCGGGGTCCTACAATGAGCAGTTCTTC

abundance: few
j_gene: TRBJ2-7
v_gene: TRBV15
d_gene: TRBD2
CDR3aa: CATSFGTSGSSKQYF
CDR3nt: TGTGCCACCAGCTTCGGGACTAGCGGGAGTTCCAAGCAGTACTTC

abundance: -
j_gene: TRBJ2-7
v_gene: TRBV4-1
d_gene: -
CDR3aa: CASSQDGFEQYF
CDR3nt: TGCGCCAGCAGCCAAGACGGGTTCGAGCAGTACTTC

abundance: -
j_gene: TRBJ2-6
v_gene: TRBV28
d_gene: -
CDR3aa: CASLQGGSGANVLTF
CDR3nt: TGTGCCAGCCTACAGGGGGGGTCTGGGGCCAACGTCCTGACTTTC

abundance: -
j_gene: TRBJ1-1
v_gene: TRBV18
d_gene: -
CDR3aa: CASSPSWGGTEAFF
CDR3nt: TGTGCCAGCTCACCAAGTTGGGGCGGCACTGAAGCTTTCTTT

abundance: -
j_gene: TRBJ2-7
v_gene: TRBV18
d_gene: TRBD2
CDR3aa: CASSSGTLSYEQYF
CDR3nt: TGTGCCAGCTCCAGCGGGACCCTGTCCTACGAGCAGTACTTC

abundance: -
j_gene: TRBJ2-3
v_gene: TRBV9
d_gene: TRBD2
CDR3aa: CASSLRLATGDTQYF
CDR3nt: TGTGCCAGCAGCCTCCGACTAGCGACGGGAGATACGCAGTATTTT